This T cell receptor beta chain was sequenced for a study of early T cells in non-severe SARS-CoV-2 infection. Across the whole study: Bulk RNA isolated from unsorted whole blood underwent sequencing; chains were not paired.

Whole-study results and caveats: Clonotype matching in VDJdb favored anti-spike CD8 responses and did not capture private and CD4 specificities.

At least ten counts were recorded for this clonotype. The antigen is undetermined. J gave up 6 bases and V 4 bases, and 5 bases lay outside the gene matches. The V gene's germline CDR1 is MNHNS and CDR2 SASEGT. This CDR3 comprises 13 residues. Researchers attached unique molecular identifiers to individual cDNA molecules. TCRdb independently ran MiXCR on the 5' RACE reads; one entry per CDR3 protein. Of around 63,000 distinct CDR3 sequences listed, under 15% are singletons. The V gene is TRBV6-1, the J gene TRBJ2-7; 8 bases match TRBD1. Material: whole blood. This receptor was obtained from an adult who was a healthcare worker with PCR-confirmed SARS-CoV-2 infection or an uninfected control (not recorded which). In DNA, the CDR3 is TGTGCCAGCAGTGCCGTACAGGGGGTCGAGCAGTACTTC. This gives the protein CASSAVQGVEQYF.